This T cell receptor (beta chain) was profiled in a study of tumor-infiltrating lymphocytes in oesophageal squamous cell carcinoma. TCRdb reanalysed the PCR reads using MiXCR and keeps one entry per CDR3 protein. The table records 16,000 or so distinct CDR3 sequences, 35% to 55% of them present only once. The CDR3 is 15 residues long. CDR1 is SGHTA and CDR2 is FQGNSA in the germline V gene. This clonotype is a singleton in its sample. This TCR was sampled from a female donor with esophageal squamous cell carcinoma. The genes are TRBV7-2 and TRBJ2-3; no definite D call. The J call is doubtful: the DNA matches TRBJ2-7 better. The sequencing input was blood. The CDR3 sequence is CASSLSTRSYNEQYF. CDR3 coding DNA: TGTGCCAGCAGCTTATCAACCCGCTCCTACAATGAGCAGTACTTC.